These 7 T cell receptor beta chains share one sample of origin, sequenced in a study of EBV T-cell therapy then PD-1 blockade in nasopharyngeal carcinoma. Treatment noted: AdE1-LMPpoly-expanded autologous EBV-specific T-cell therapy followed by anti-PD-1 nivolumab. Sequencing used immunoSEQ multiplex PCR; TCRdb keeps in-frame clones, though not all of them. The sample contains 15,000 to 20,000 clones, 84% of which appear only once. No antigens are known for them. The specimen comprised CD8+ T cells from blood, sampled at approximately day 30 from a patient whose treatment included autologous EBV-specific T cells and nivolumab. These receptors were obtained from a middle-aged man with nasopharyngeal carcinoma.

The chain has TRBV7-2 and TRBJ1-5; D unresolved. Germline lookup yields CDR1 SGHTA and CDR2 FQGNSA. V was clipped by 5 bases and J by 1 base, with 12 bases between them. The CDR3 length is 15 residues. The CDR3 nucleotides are TGTGCCAGCAGCCTCGGCCTGGGGAGCAATCAGCCCCAGCATTTT. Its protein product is CASSLGLGSNQPQHF.

The CDR3 coding sequence is TGTGCCAGCACCCTTTTGGGGGCTTCCTACGAGCAGTACTTC. It translates to CASTLLGASYEQYF. This rearrangement joins TRBV28 to TRBJ2-7; weak D call: TRBD1 (6 bases). Trimming took off 7 bases at V and 1 base at J, with 14 bases between the two ends. CDR3 length: 14 residues. Per the germline V gene, CDR1 is MDHEN and CDR2 is SYDVKM.

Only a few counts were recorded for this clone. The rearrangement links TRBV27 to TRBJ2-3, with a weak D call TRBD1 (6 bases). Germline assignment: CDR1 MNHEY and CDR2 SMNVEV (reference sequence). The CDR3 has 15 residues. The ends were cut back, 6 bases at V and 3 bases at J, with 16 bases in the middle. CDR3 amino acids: CASRDNRVATDTQYF. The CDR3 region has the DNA TGTGCCAGCAGGGATAACAGGGTAGCAACAGATACGCAGTATTTT.

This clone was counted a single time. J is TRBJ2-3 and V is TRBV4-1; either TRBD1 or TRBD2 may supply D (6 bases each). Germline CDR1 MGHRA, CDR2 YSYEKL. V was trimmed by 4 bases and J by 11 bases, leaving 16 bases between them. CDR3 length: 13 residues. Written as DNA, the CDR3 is TGCGCCAGCAGCCTTGGGGGGCCCCCTGAGCAGTATTTT. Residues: CASSLGGPPEQYF.

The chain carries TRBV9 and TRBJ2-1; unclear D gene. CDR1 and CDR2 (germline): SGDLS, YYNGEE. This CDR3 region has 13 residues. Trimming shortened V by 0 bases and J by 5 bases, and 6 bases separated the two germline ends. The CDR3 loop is CASSVVSNNEQFF. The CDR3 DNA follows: TGTGCCAGCAGCGTAGTCAGTAACAATGAGCAGTTCTTC.

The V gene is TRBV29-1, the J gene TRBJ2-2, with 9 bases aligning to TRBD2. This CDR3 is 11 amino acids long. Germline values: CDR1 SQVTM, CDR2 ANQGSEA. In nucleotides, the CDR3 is TGCACCTTTAGCGGGGGCGGGGAGCTGTTTTTT. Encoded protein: CTFSGGGELFF.

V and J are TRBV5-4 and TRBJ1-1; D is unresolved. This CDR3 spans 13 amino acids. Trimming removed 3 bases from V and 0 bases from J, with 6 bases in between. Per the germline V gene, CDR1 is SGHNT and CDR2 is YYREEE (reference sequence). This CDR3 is CASSSEMNTEAFF. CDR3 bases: TGTGCCAGCAGCTCCGAAATGAACACTGAAGCTTTCTTT.